This T cell receptor (beta chain) was found in a study of blood T cell repertoires in COVID-19. As for the study in general: Collection of acute and convalescent COVID-19 samples took place in the United States, Italy and Spain. T cells, B-cell-depleted T cells, or PBMCs supplied cDNA or gDNA.

The CDR3 is made up of 15 amino acids. In the authors' workflow: For nucleated cells, counts were estimated from reference gene primer amplification. Profiled with immunoSEQ multiplex PCR; TCRdb holds only in-frame clones, not every one. V and J calls and clone size are those listed in that table; D and trimming were worked out from the DNA. The profile shows around 130,000 clones, approximately 80% of them singletons. This clonotype was obtained from an elderly man with acute or convalescent COVID-19. The genes are TRBV21-1 and TRBJ1-5; the table's D call TRBD1 went unverified against the DNA. TRBV21-1 is assigned pseudogene status. Sequencing used peripheral blood. As DNA, the CDR3 is TGTGCCAGCCCCAGGGCAGGAGTTGGCAATCAGCCCCAGCATTTT. As protein: CASPRAGVGNQPQHF.